Listed below are T cell receptor beta chains from one sample, sequenced in a study of blood T cell repertoires in COVID-19. Here immunoSEQ multiplex PCR was the method, and the copy in TCRdb shows in-frame clones only, minus some. This table holds roughly 110,000 clones, 76% found once. The sequencing input was peripheral blood. The receptors originated from a man older than 75 with COVID-19, enrolled during active disease. Both conserved end residues are part of each CDR3. A D gene is named only where the DNA matches it firmly. Size values are once, few and many counts, or a class for expanded clones, and some rows have none.

abundance,v_gene,j_gene,d_gene,CDR3aa,CDR3nt
NA,TRBV28,TRBJ1-2,TRBD1,CASSPGQGAYGYTF,TGTGCCAGCAGTCCGGGACAGGGGGCCTATGGCTACACCTTC
few,TRBV7-8,TRBJ1-3,TRBD1,CASSVRDRASGNTIYF,TGTGCCAGCAGCGTCCGGGACAGGGCCTCTGGAAACACCATATATTTT
NA,TRBV25-1,TRBJ2-7,TRBD2,CASSEAGGRIYEQYF,TGTGCCAGCAGTGAAGCGGGGGGCAGGATCTACGAGCAGTACTTC
NA,TRBV7-9,TRBJ2-1,NA,CASSLEGVGAGSYNEQFF,TGTGCCAGCAGCTTAGAGGGTGTGGGTGCAGGGTCCTACAATGAGCAGTTCTTC
NA,TRBV25-1,TRBJ2-2,NA,CASSEQGYTGELFF,TGTGCCAGCAGTGAGCAGGGATACACCGGGGAGCTGTTTTTT
few,TRBV21-1,TRBJ1-5,NA,CASHRPGGQPQHF,TGTGCCAGCCACCGACCAGGGGGCCAGCCCCAGCATTTT
NA,TRBV5-4,TRBJ2-1,NA,CASSPSTPNEQFF,TGTGCCAGCAGCCCATCAACTCCGAATGAGCAGTTCTTC
NA,TRBV27,TRBJ2-7,TRBD2,CASSPLGGIIYEQYF,TGTGCCAGCAGCCCCCTGGGGGGGATCATCTACGAGCAGTACTTC
NA,TRBV19,TRBJ2-3,TRBD2,CATTLAPYADTQYF,TGTGCCACTACACTAGCGCCATACGCAGATACGCAGTATTTT
NA,TRBV6-6,TRBJ1-3,NA,CASSPPGEASGNTIYF,TGTGCCAGCAGCCCCCCCGGGGAGGCCTCTGGAAACACCATATATTTT
NA,TRBV6-5,TRBJ1-3,NA,CASMDRLYSGNTIYF,TGTGCCAGCATGGACAGACTTTACTCTGGAAACACCATATATTTT
NA,TRBV4-2,TRBJ1-1,NA,CASSQDRGFLGNTEAFF,TGTGCCAGCAGCCAAGATAGGGGTTTTCTAGGGAACACTGAAGCTTTCTTT
NA,TRBV5-1,TRBJ1-5,TRBD1,CASSPGTGVAQPQHF,TGCGCCAGCAGCCCCGGGACAGGGGTAGCTCAGCCCCAGCATTTT
NA,TRBV6-2/TRBV6-3,TRBJ2-1,NA,CASSPLTPSYNEQFF,TGTGCCAGCAGCCCCCTAACGCCCTCCTACAATGAGCAGTTCTTC
once,TRBV7-8,TRBJ1-5,NA,CASSLTGTRIQPQHF,TGTGCCAGCAGCCTTACCGGGACAAGGATTCAGCCCCAGCATTTT
NA,TRBV4-1,TRBJ2-7,TRBD2,CASSHGGLVGEQYF,TGCGCCAGCAGCCACGGGGGACTAGTGGGTGAGCAGTACTTC
NA,TRBV7-2,TRBJ2-2,NA,CASSSHHSKTGELFF,TGTGCCAGCAGCTCGCACCACTCTAAAACCGGGGAGCTGTTTTTT
NA,TRBV5-1,TRBJ1-3,NA,CASRRQGGETIYF,TGCGCCAGCAGAAGGCAGGGCGGAGAAACCATATATTTT
NA,TRBV19,TRBJ2-1,NA,CASSIDFGSYNEQFF,TGTGCCAGTAGCATCGACTTCGGCTCCTACAATGAGCAGTTCTTC
NA,TRBV10-3,TRBJ2-1,TRBD2,CAISVSTSGSIEQFF,TGTGCCATCAGTGTGAGTACTAGCGGGAGTATAGAGCAGTTCTTC
NA,TRBV28,TRBJ2-7,TRBD1,CASSPGTGVGYEQYF,TGTGCCAGCAGCCCCGGGACAGGGGTGGGATACGAGCAGTACTTC
NA,TRBV2,TRBJ1-2,TRBD1,CASRYLRTGVGYTF,TGTGCCAGCAGGTACCTTAGGACAGGGGTCGGCTACACCTTC
NA,TRBV4-1,TRBJ2-1,TRBD2,CASSQEGLAGVYNEQFF,TGCGCCAGCAGCCAAGAAGGCCTAGCGGGAGTCTACAATGAGCAGTTCTTC
NA,TRBV29-1,TRBJ2-5,TRBD2,CSAMGGEETQYF,TGCAGCGCCATGGGAGGGGAAGAGACCCAGTACTTC
NA,TRBV28,TRBJ1-2,TRBD1,CASSTPYRDRGSYGYTF,TGTGCCAGCAGCACCCCGTACCGGGACAGGGGCTCCTATGGCTACACCTTC
NA,TRBV19,TRBJ1-1,NA,CASRYSATAETEAFF,TGTGCCAGTAGATATTCCGCGACGGCGGAGACTGAAGCTTTCTTT
once,TRBV19,TRBJ2-1,NA,CASSIRLAPDEQFF,TGTGCCAGTAGTATAAGGCTAGCCCCCGATGAGCAGTTCTTC
NA,TRBV2,TRBJ2-3,NA,CASRLVRDTQYF,TGTGCCAGCAGACTAGTGAGAGATACGCAGTATTTT
once,TRBV27,TRBJ1-4,TRBD1,CASSIRQGAEKLFF,TGTGCCAGCAGTATCCGACAGGGGGCGGAAAAACTGTTTTTT
NA,TRBV4-1,TRBJ1-5,NA,CASGGYGGDQPQHF,TGCGCCAGCGGGGGGTACGGTGGCGATCAGCCCCAGCATTTT
few,TRBV28,TRBJ1-6,NA,CASSFEGYSPLHF,TGTGCCAGCAGTTTTGAGGGATATTCACCCCTCCACTTT
few,TRBV3-1/TRBV3-2,TRBJ1-1,NA,CASSLRGTEAFF,TGTGCCAGCAGCCTTCGCGGCACTGAAGCTTTCTTT
few,TRBV7-2,TRBJ1-2,NA,CASSLDQREYGYTF,TGTGCCAGCAGCTTAGACCAGCGAGAGTATGGCTACACCTTC
NA,TRBV2,TRBJ2-7,TRBD1,CASKGRGYHEQYF,TGTGCCAGCAAAGGCAGGGGGTACCACGAGCAGTACTTC
NA,TRBV21-1,TRBJ1-4,NA,CASSHVRTGGEGTNEKLFF,TGTGCCAGCAGCCACGTACGGACAGGGGGCGAAGGAACTAATGAAAAACTGTTTTTT
NA,TRBV2,TRBJ2-1,NA,CASSVEESSYNEQFF,TGTGCCAGCAGTGTCGAGGAAAGCTCCTACAATGAGCAGTTCTTC
NA,TRBV6-5,TRBJ2-7,TRBD1,CASSYGQGAYEQYF,TGTGCCAGCAGTTACGGGCAGGGGGCCTACGAGCAGTACTTC
NA,TRBV5-8,TRBJ2-7,NA,CALGAYEQYF,TGTGCCCTAGGGGCTTACGAGCAGTACTTC
few,TRBV19,TRBJ2-1,NA,CASSPGRGWDNEQFF,TGTGCCAGTAGTCCAGGACGGGGTTGGGACAATGAGCAGTTCTTC
NA,TRBV29-1,TRBJ2-7,TRBD1,CSVWTGGVYEQYF,TGCAGCGTCTGGACAGGGGGGGTTTACGAGCAGTACTTC
NA,TRBV29-1,TRBJ1-5,TRBD1,CSVGTGFNQPQHF,TGCAGCGTTGGGACAGGGTTCAATCAGCCCCAGCATTTT
NA,TRBV7-8,TRBJ2-2,NA,CASSSLVAGTGELFF,TGTGCCAGCAGCTCCCTGGTGGCTGGCACCGGGGAGCTGTTTTTT
once,TRBV10-2,TRBJ2-7,TRBD2,CASSESRTSGSYEQYF,TGCGCCAGCAGTGAGTCACGGACTAGCGGTTCCTACGAGCAGTACTTC
NA,TRBV18,TRBJ1-4,NA,CASSPDNPTNEKLFF,TGTGCCAGCTCACCGGACAACCCAACTAATGAAAAACTGTTTTTT
NA,TRBV7-8,TRBJ2-5,TRBD2,CASSSLLAGVEETQYF,TGTGCCAGCAGCTCGCTCCTAGCGGGAGTAGAGGAGACCCAGTACTTC
NA,TRBV7-7,TRBJ2-7,TRBD1,CASSDRTGGEQYF,TGTGCTAGCAGCGACCGGACAGGGGGCGAGCAGTACTTC
NA,TRBV11-2,TRBJ2-2,NA,CASSLDSRRELFF,TGTGCCAGCAGCTTAGATTCCAGGCGTGAGCTGTTTTTT
NA,TRBV14,TRBJ2-5,TRBD1,CASSQGQQETQYF,TGTGCCAGCAGCCAGGGACAGCAAGAGACCCAGTACTTC
NA,TRBV19,TRBJ1-1,NA,CASSIPFVATSNTEAFF,TGTGCCAGTAGTATCCCTTTTGTAGCGACATCGAACACTGAAGCTTTCTTT